These T cell receptor beta chains were read from a single sample in a study of OX40 agonist ivuxolimab in advanced cancers. Method: immunoSEQ multiplex PCR; TCRdb's copy keeps in-frame clones and lacks some. This sample yields approximately 84,000 clones, of which 65% to 90% are seen a single time; 2% belongs to the top ten. Specimen: CD4+ or CD8+ T cells sorted from blood, collected in a trial of the OX40 agonist ivuxolimab. These TCRs come from an adult with an advanced solid tumor such as melanoma, head and neck, liver or kidney cancer. Both conserved end residues are part of each CDR3. The D gene is left open where the match is weak. Clone sizes are given selectively: once, few, many, or a class where the clone is expanded.

clone_size d_call j_call v_call cdr3_aa cdr3_nt
- - TRBJ2-3 TRBV7-3 CASSPGLRGGSTDTQYF TGTGCCAGCAGCCCGGGGTTGCGGGGTGGATCCACAGATACGCAGTATTTT
- - TRBJ1-5 TRBV14 CASSQDSHQPQHF TGTGCCAGCAGCCAAGATTCACATCAGCCCCAGCATTTT
- - TRBJ1-6 TRBV19 CASSLSGNSPLHF TGTGCCAGTAGTTTGTCCGGGAATTCACCCCTCCACTTT
- TRBD2 TRBJ2-2 TRBV7-3 CASSSPTSGGHTGELFF TGTGCCAGCAGCTCCCCCACTAGCGGGGGGCACACCGGGGAGCTGTTTTTT
- - TRBJ1-2 TRBV11-2 CASSLDRGATGYTF TGTGCCAGCAGCTTAGATCGGGGGGCTACTGGCTACACCTTC
- TRBD1 TRBJ1-1 TRBV28 CASSRTGDGDTEAFF TGTGCCAGCTCCCGGACAGGGGATGGAGACACTGAAGCTTTCTTT
- - TRBJ1-1 TRBV11-3 CASSLGRNTEAFF TGTGCCAGCAGCTTAGGGAGGAACACTGAAGCTTTCTTT
- - TRBJ1-1 TRBV5-1 CASSLSYRGGTEAFF TGCGCCAGCAGCCTATCCTACCGGGGTGGGACTGAAGCTTTCTTT
- - TRBJ2-1 TRBV6-1 CASSPTQGRNEQFF TGTGCCAGCAGCCCCACCCAGGGTAGGAATGAGCAGTTCTTC
- TRBD2 TRBJ2-1 TRBV6-1 CASSEIGEGHEQFF TGTGCCAGCAGTGAAATCGGGGAGGGGCATGAGCAGTTCTTC
few TRBD1 TRBJ1-2 TRBV5-4 CASSLGSTGQSGYTF TGTGCCAGCAGCTTGGGATCGACAGGGCAAAGCGGCTACACCTTC
- - TRBJ1-2 TRBV9 CASSEPGHPLGYTF TGTGCCAGCAGCGAGCCGGGACACCCACTTGGCTACACCTTC
once - TRBJ2-5 TRBV5-4 CASSLFSLAGRETQYF TGTGCCAGCAGCTTGTTTTCCTTGGCAGGGAGGGAGACCCAGTACTTC
- - TRBJ1-2 TRBV7-9 CASTIGGVDYGYTF TGTGCCAGCACCATAGGGGGAGTCGACTATGGCTACACCTTC
- - TRBJ1-3 TRBV28 CASSLTGGSGNTIYF TGTGCCAGCAGTTTAACTGGGGGTTCTGGAAACACCATATATTTT
- - TRBJ2-4 TRBV6-6 CASSYSTQGINIQYF TGTGCCAGCAGTTACTCGACTCAGGGGATTAACATTCAGTACTTC
- - TRBJ1-2 TRBV6-1 CASSPRGGPYGYTF TGTGCCAGCAGCCCCCGAGGGGGTCCCTATGGCTACACCTTC
- TRBD1 TRBJ1-2 TRBV19 CASSLDRGPDYGYTF TGTGCCAGTAGCCTCGACAGGGGGCCTGACTATGGCTACACCTTC
- - TRBJ2-5 TRBV19 CASSLLGETQYF TGTGCCAGTAGCCTTTTGGGAGAGACCCAGTACTTC
- - TRBJ1-2 TRBV7-2 CASSLNRDSYGYTF TGTGCCAGCAGCCTTAATAGGGACTCCTATGGCTACACCTTC
- - TRBJ2-6 TRBV4-1 CASSPDQRRINSGANVLTF TGCGCCAGCAGCCCTGACCAGCGACGTATCAACTCTGGGGCCAACGTCCTGACTTTC
- - TRBJ1-2 TRBV5-1 CASSLADTNYGYTF TGCGCCAGCAGCTTGGCGGACACTAACTATGGCTACACCTTC
medium-sized TRBD1 TRBJ2-7 TRBV18 CASSPAPTGGYEQYF TGTGCCAGCTCACCCGCGCCGACAGGGGGCTACGAGCAGTACTTC
- TRBD2 TRBJ2-7 TRBV4-1 CASSSREGVSYEQYF TGCGCCAGCAGCTCTCGGGAGGGGGTATCCTACGAGCAGTACTTC
- - TRBJ1-2 TRBV28 CASSSGVYGYTF TGTGCCAGCAGTTCAGGGGTCTATGGCTACACCTTC
- TRBD1 TRBJ2-6 TRBV28 CASSPGGVWRDRPSGANVLTF TGTGCCAGCAGCCCAGGGGGAGTGTGGCGGGACAGGCCCTCTGGGGCCAACGTCCTGACTTTC
once - TRBJ2-7 TRBV6-6 CASSPKGPMGGQYF TGTGCCAGCAGTCCTAAAGGGCCAATGGGTGGGCAGTACTTC
- TRBD2 TRBJ2-3 TRBV4-2 CASSQTSGGARDTQYF TGTGCCAGCAGCCAAACTAGCGGGGGGGCCCGAGATACGCAGTATTTT
- - TRBJ1-5 TRBV7-2 CASSLAMSGGQPQHF TGTGCCAGCAGCTTAGCGATGTCAGGAGGTCAGCCCCAGCATTTT
- - TRBJ2-5 TRBV5-6 CASSLRNGETQYF TGTGCCAGCAGCCTTAGAAATGGAGAGACCCAGTACTTC
few - TRBJ1-5 TRBV27 CASSFLGDNQPQHF TGTGCCAGCAGTTTTTTGGGGGACAATCAGCCCCAGCATTTT
- - TRBJ1-1 TRBV18 CASSSDGNTEAFF TGTGCCAGCTCATCGGACGGGAACACTGAAGCTTTCTTT
few TRBD1 TRBJ1-5 TRBV4-1 CASVPGQGANQPQHF TGCGCCAGCGTCCCGGGGCAGGGGGCCAATCAGCCCCAGCATTTT
once TRBD1 TRBJ1-4 TRBV19 CASSNVGTGGEKLFF TGTGCCAGTAGTAACGTCGGGACAGGGGGTGAAAAACTGTTTTTT